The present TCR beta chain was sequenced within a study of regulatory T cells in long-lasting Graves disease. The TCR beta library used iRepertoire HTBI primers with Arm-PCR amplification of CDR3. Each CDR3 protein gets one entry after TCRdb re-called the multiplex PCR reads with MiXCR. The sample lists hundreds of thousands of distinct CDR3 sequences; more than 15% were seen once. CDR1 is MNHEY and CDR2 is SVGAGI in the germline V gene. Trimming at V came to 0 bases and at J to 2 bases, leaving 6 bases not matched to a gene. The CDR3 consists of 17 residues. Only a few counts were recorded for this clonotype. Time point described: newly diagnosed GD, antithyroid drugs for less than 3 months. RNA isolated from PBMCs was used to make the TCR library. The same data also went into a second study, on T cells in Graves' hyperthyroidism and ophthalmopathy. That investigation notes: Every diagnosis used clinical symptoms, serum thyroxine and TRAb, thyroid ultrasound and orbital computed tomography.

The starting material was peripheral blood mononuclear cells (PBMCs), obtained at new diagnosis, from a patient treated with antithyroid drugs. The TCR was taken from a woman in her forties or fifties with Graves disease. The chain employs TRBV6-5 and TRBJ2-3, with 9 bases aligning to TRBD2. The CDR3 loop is CASSYSLAGENTDTQYF. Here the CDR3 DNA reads TGTGCCAGCAGTTACTCATTAGCGGGGGAGAACACAGATACGCAGTATTTT.